These T cell receptor beta chains were read from a single sample in a study of Ad26.COV2.S vaccination and SARS-CoV-2 variants. Libraries were prepared by immunoSEQ multiplex PCR; TCRdb keeps only in-frame clonotypes and omits some of them. The sample lists 400,000 or so clones, approximately 91% occurring once. The sequenced sample was peripheral blood, obtained in a trial of Ad26.COV2.S vaccine versus placebo. The receptors were gathered from a person aged 18 to 59 who received the Ad26.COV2.S COVID-19 vaccine or a placebo. CDR3s leave out the opening cysteine and the closing phenylalanine or tryptophan.

V,J,CDR3
TRBV4-1,TRBJ2-4,ASSQDSVTQY
TRBV5-1,TRBJ2-5,ASRLGLSGETQY
TRBV7-2,TRBJ2-4,ASSLDRVDIQY
TRBV2,TRBJ2-7,ASRGAGGSEQY
TRBV18,TRBJ1-5,ASSPGTADSNQPQH
TRBV15,TRBJ1-2,ATSSDRLRDRANYGYT
TRBV7-8,TRBJ2-7,ASSSPGQGSYEQY
TRBV6-5,TRBJ1-3,ASSYSWTGLMNTIY
TRBV7-6,TRBJ2-7,ASKSGEGNRQY
TRBV5-1,TRBJ2-7,ASSKGQGAYEQY
TRBV7-9,TRBJ1-1,ASSPGQGNFDTEAF
TRBV7-6,TRBJ2-2,ASSHLLCPGHGELF
TRBV10-3,TRBJ1-4,AISPGQYETNEKLF
TRBV4-2,TRBJ1-1,ASSRTEWRQNTEAF
TRBV5-5,TRBJ1-1,ASTDPTGTVNTEAF
TRBV9,TRBJ2-7,ASSPSLTSSYEQY
TRBV30,TRBJ2-3,AWSAGGRTDTQY
TRBV11-2,TRBJ2-1,ASSLGDRPYNEQF
TRBV12-3/TRBV12-4,TRBJ2-7,ASSRETGSEQY
TRBV6-6,TRBJ2-1,ASREANEQF
TRBV4-1,TRBJ1-5,ASSLQSSNQPQH
TRBV4-3,TRBJ1-5,ASSQDYSTSSNQPQH
TRBV29-1,TRBJ1-4,SAGTGGGEKLF
TRBV7-8,TRBJ2-3,ASSLPNRAPDTQY
TRBV7-9,TRBJ2-2,ASSPRDRGTGELF
TRBV7-9,TRBJ1-3,ASSLPGNTIY
TRBV15,TRBJ1-2,ATSRDRRQGAGGYT
TRBV9,TRBJ2-7,ASSVGQTGYEQY
TRBV7-2,TRBJ2-3,ASSLGLVGADTQY
TRBV5-1,TRBJ1-1,ASSTGLEISEAF
TRBV7-9,TRBJ2-5,ASSLVLGGGRETQY
TRBV19,TRBJ2-1,ASSERYNEQF
TRBV7-8,TRBJ2-1,ASSSNRDTEQF
TRBV4-1,TRBJ1-1,ASSQEKRGGREAF
TRBV3-1/TRBV3-2,TRBJ2-3,ASSQQTPRGTDTQY
TRBV3-1/TRBV3-2,TRBJ2-2,ASSPWTVVAGELF
TRBV6-5,TRBJ2-3,ASSYSSDSTDTQY
TRBV6-1,TRBJ1-2,ASSEGENYGYT
TRBV15,TRBJ1-4,ATSRATATNEKLF
TRBV5-4,TRBJ1-1,ASSYDTEAF
TRBV19,TRBJ2-3,ASRLDTDIGDTQY
TRBV10-1,TRBJ1-6,ASSESVGTENSPLH
TRBV7-8,TRBJ2-1,ASSLARAGSSSYNEQF
TRBV5-1,TRBJ1-1,ASSQGGWVDTEAF
TRBV12-3/TRBV12-4,TRBJ1-2,ASRTTGGYGYT
TRBV27,TRBJ2-7,ASSRDPQRLWYEQY
TRBV6-4,TRBJ1-2,ASSDPGTGAYGYT
TRBV14,TRBJ1-3,ASSQLLFGNTIY
TRBV21-1,TRBJ2-1,ASSKIIWGAASYNEQF
TRBV7-2,TRBJ2-1,ASSPGGSYNEQF
TRBV21-1,TRBJ1-3,ASSKVSRKAGNTIY
TRBV27,TRBJ2-5,ASSLLGARETQY
TRBV7-9,TRBJ2-7,ASSRTGSYSYEQY
TRBV7-9,TRBJ1-5,ASSYDRGPPQH